This TCR beta chain was captured by sequencing in a study of blood T cell repertoires in COVID-19. Here immunoSEQ multiplex PCR was the method, and the copy in TCRdb shows in-frame clones only, minus some. The table has over 100,000 clones, about 89% seen once. Trimming cost V 3 bases and J 8 bases, with 17 bases left between them. Germline CDR1 and CDR2: SGHRS and YFSETQ. The CDR3 totals 14 residues. The sequence was obtained from a human donor with acute or convalescent COVID-19. The donor label of this sample is uncertain. The source material was peripheral blood. J is TRBJ1-2 and V is TRBV5-1; tentative D call: TRBD1 (5 bases). DNA for the CDR3: TGCGCCAGCAGCTCTAACGGGGGATCTGTCGGCTACACCTTC. Protein sequence: CASSSNGGSVGYTF.